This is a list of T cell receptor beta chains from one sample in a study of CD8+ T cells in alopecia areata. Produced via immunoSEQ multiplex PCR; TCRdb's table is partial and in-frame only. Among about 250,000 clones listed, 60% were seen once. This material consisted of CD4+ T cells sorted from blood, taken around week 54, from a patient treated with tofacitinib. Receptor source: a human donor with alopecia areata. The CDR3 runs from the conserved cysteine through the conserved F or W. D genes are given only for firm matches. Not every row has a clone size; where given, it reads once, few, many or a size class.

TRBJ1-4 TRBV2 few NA TGTGCCAGCAGTGAAAATTCCAGATACAATGAAAAACTGTTTTTT CASSENSRYNEKLFF
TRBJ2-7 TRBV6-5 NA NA TGTGCCAGCGGCAGGGAGACCTACGAGCAGTACTTC CASGRETYEQYF
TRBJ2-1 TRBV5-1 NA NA TGCGCCAGCAGCTTGTCCCTAGGGGGGGAGCAGTTCTTC CASSLSLGGEQFF
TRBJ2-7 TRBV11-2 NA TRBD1 TGTGCCAGCAGCCAGGGGGCAGGGAACGAGCAGTACTTC CASSQGAGNEQYF
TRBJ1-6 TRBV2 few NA TGTGCCAGCAGTGAAGGAGGGACCGCCTATTCACCCCTCCACTTT CASSEGGTAYSPLHF
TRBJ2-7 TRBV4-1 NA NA TGCGCCAGCAGCCCAACCGAGGGCTCCACCTACGAGCAGTACTTC CASSPTEGSTYEQYF
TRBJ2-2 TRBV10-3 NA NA TGTGCCATCCTTGACACTTCGAACACCGGGGAGCTGTTTTTT CAILDTSNTGELFF
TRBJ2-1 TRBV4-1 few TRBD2 TGCGCCAGCGGTGACGGGACTAGACCTAATGAGCAGTTCTTC CASGDGTRPNEQFF
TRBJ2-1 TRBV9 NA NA TGTGCCAGCAGCGTAGGTGGGCAGGTCTCCTACAATGAGCAGTTCTTC CASSVGGQVSYNEQFF
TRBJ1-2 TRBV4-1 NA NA TGCGCCAGCAGGCCGATGACGGATGACCGCTATGGCTACACCTTC CASRPMTDDRYGYTF
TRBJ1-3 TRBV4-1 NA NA TGCGCCAGCAGCGCCAGAAGCTCTGGAAACACCATATATTTT CASSARSSGNTIYF
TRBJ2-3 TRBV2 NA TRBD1 TGTGCCAGCAGTGGACAGGGGGGCACAGATACGCAGTATTTT CASSGQGGTDTQYF
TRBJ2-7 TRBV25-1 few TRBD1 TGTGCCAGCAGTGAATTCTCCCCGGGGACAGGGCCACACGAGCAGTACTTC CASSEFSPGTGPHEQYF
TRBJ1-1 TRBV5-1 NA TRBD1 TGCGCCAGCAGCCCCGCGGACAGGTTGGGCACTGAAGCTTTCTTT CASSPADRLGTEAFF
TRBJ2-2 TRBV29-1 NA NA TGCAGCGTTGGCCCAACACAGAACACCGGGGAGCTGTTTTTT CSVGPTQNTGELFF
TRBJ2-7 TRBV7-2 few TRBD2 TGTGCCAGCGGGTCTAGCGGGGGCTCGTCCTACGAGCAGTACTTC CASGSSGGSSYEQYF
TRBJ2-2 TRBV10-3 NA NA TGTGCCATCAGGTTACGTCAGGGGATGGACACCGGGGAGCTGTTTTTT CAIRLRQGMDTGELFF
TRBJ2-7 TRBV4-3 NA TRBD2 TGCGCCAGCAGCCACGGACTAGCGGGGGCACTCTACGAGCAGTACTTC CASSHGLAGALYEQYF
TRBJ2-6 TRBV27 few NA TGTGCCAGCAGTTTCCTGAGGACCTCTGGGGCCAACGTCCTGACTTTC CASSFLRTSGANVLTF
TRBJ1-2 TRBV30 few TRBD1 TGTGCCTGGAGCGCTCAAGGGGGCCGGCGCTATGGCTACACCTTC CAWSAQGGRRYGYTF
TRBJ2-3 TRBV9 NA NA TGTGCCAGCAACTTGGGCAGGGTCACAGATACGCAGTATTTT CASNLGRVTDTQYF
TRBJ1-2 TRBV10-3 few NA TGTGCCATCAGTGAGTCGGTTAACTATGGCTACACCTTC CAISESVNYGYTF
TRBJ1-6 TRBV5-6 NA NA TGTGCCAGCAGCCATTTAAGGGGGAATTCACCCCTCCACTTT CASSHLRGNSPLHF
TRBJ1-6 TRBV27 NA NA TGTGCCAGCAGTTTAGGGAATTCACCCCTCCACTTT CASSLGNSPLHF
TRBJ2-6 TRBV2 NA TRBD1 TGTGCCAGCAGACGGACAGGGGGGTCGTCTGGGGCCAACGTCCTGACTTTC CASRRTGGSSGANVLTF
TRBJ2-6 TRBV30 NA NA TGTGCCTGGAGCGTGGGATTTACTGGGGCCAACGTCCTGACTTTC CAWSVGFTGANVLTF
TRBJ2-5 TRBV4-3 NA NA TGCGCCAGCAGCCAAGATTTGGTCAGAGGCCAAGAGACCCAGTACTTC CASSQDLVRGQETQYF
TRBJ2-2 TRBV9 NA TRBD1 TGTGCCAGCAGCCGTGGACAGGCCTCGAACACCGGGGAGCTGTTTTTT CASSRGQASNTGELFF
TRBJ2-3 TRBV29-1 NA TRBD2 TGCAGCGTTGAAAATGGACTAGCGGGGGCCACAGATACGCAGTATTTT CSVENGLAGATDTQYF
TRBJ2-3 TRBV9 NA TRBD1 TGTGCCAGCAGCGCCCGGGACAGGCACACAGATACGCAGTATTTT CASSARDRHTDTQYF
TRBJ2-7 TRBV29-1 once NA TGCAGCGTGACCCGGGACGTGGCCTACGAGCAGTACTTC CSVTRDVAYEQYF
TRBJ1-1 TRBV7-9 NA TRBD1 TGTGCCAGCAGCTTCAGACAGGGGCCCACTGAAGCTTTCTTT CASSFRQGPTEAFF
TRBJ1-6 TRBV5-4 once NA TGTGCCAGCAGCTTGGCCTCAAGGGGGAGAGGATCACCCCTCCACTTT CASSLASRGRGSPLHF
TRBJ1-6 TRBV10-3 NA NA TGTGCCATCAGTGAGTCGGGACACTCACCCCTCCACTTT CAISESGHSPLHF
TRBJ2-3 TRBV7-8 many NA TGTGCCAGCAGCTTAGATTGGGGGGGCGCGGGCACAGATACGCAGTATTTT CASSLDWGGAGTDTQYF
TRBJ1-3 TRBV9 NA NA TGTGCCAGCAGCGAACGGGGTTCTGGAAACACCATATATTTT CASSERGSGNTIYF
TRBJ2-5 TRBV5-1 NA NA TGCGCCAGCAGCTCACAGGGGAGGCTAGAGACCCAGTACTTC CASSSQGRLETQYF
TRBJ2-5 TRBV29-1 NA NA TGCAGCGTTGGTAAATACCAAGAGACCCAGTACTTC CSVGKYQETQYF
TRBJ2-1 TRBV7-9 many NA TGTGCCAGCAGCTTAGCGGGGGGCGCGTCGTTCAATGAGCAGTTCTTC CASSLAGGASFNEQFF
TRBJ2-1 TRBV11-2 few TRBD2 TGTGCCAGCAGCCCAGCGGGGGGGTTGTACAATGAGCAGTTCTTC CASSPAGGLYNEQFF
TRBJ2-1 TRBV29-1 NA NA TGCAGCGTTGAGACAAATAAGGGGAATGAGCAGTTCTTC CSVETNKGNEQFF